This T cell receptor beta chain was recorded in a study of memory CD4+ T cells and cytomegalovirus serostatus. The V and J ends lost 3 bases and 3 bases respectively, with 15 bases between them. The CDR3 sequence is 16 residues long. CDR1 is LNHDA and CDR2 is SQIVND in the germline V gene (reference sequence). The sort gate was single viable CD3+CD4+CD8-CD45RO+ cells for memory CD4+ T cells. TCRdb's copy holds only in-frame clones and misses some; the assay was immunoSEQ multiplex PCR. The data hold 35,000 to 50,000 clones, with 60% to 85% observed a single time. The sequenced sample was memory CD4+ T cells from blood. The sequence derives from an adult in good health and CMV-seronegative. The V gene is TRBV19, the J gene TRBJ1-3; D unresolved. For the CDR3, the DNA is TGTGCCAGTAGTATTTTAGCCGGGATCGGTGGAAACACCATATATTTT. Translated: CASSILAGIGGNTIYF.